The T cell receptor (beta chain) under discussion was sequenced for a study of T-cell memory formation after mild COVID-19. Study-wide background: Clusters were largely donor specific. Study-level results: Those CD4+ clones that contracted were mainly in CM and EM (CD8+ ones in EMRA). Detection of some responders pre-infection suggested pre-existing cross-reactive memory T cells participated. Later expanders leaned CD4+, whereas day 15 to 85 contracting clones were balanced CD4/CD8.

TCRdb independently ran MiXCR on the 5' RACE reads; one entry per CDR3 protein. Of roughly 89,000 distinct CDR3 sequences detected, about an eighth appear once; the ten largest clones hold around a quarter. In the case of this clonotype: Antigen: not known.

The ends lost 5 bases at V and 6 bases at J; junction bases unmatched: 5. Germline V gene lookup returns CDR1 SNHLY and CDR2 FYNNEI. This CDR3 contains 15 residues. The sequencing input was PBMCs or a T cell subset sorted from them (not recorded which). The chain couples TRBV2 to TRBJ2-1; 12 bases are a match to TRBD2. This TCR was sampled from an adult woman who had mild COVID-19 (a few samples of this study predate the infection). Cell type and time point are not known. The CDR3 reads CASSQTSGRINEQFF. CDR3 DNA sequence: TGTGCCAGCAGTCAGACTAGCGGGAGAATCAATGAGCAGTTCTTC.